The 11 T cell receptor beta chains presented below share a single source sample, sequenced in a study of cytomegalovirus exposure and HLA in healthy donors. Primers: 60 Vbeta forward and 13 Jbeta reverse. Method: immunoSEQ multiplex PCR; TCRdb's copy keeps in-frame clones and lacks some. There are about 83,000 clones in the sample; around 71% occur only once, and about 8% lies in the top ten. Sequencing input: PBMCs. Source of these receptors: a man aged 60-69 years in good health and CMV-seronegative.

This chain links TRBV10-3 with TRBJ1-6; 8 bases line up with TRBD1. Germline V gives CDR1 ENHRY, CDR2 SYGVKD. V trimming: 4 bases; J trimming: 7 bases; junction bases outside the gene matches: 0. The CDR3 runs 13 residues. DNA of the CDR3: TGTGCCATCAGTGGGACAGGGAATTCACCCCTCCACTTT. The encoded protein is CAISGTGNSPLHF.

The rearrangement links TRBV6-1 to TRBJ1-2, with 12 bases matching TRBD1. The CDR3 extends over 14 amino acids. The germline CDR1 and CDR2 sequences are MNHNS and SASEGT. V dropped 3 bases and J dropped 8; count of bases not matched to a gene: 4. The CDR3 is CASSEGQGARGYTF. CDR3 sequence (DNA): TGTGCCAGCAGTGAGGGACAGGGGGCGCGCGGCTACACCTTC.

This clone was seen more than once but under ten times. The chain employs TRBV11-2 and TRBJ2-7, with D hard to call. The CDR3 is 12 amino acids. Trimming cost V 0 bases and J 11 bases, with 11 bases left between them. Germline loops: CDR1 SGHAT, CDR2 FQNNGV. The CDR3 reads CASSLEGDDKYF. As DNA, the CDR3 is TGTGCCAGCAGCTTAGAAGGTGACGACAAGTACTTC.

The chain recombines TRBV6-4 with TRBJ2-2; TRBD1 aligns across 7 bases. V shed 6 bases and J 6 bases; nucleotides not matched to a gene: 1. The CDR3 has 12 residues. CDR1 and CDR2 (germline): MRHNA, SNTAGT. In DNA form, the CDR3 reads TGTGCCAGCAGACAGGGGCCCGGGGAGCTGTTTTTT. As protein: CASRQGPGELFF.

This sequence joins TRBV10-3 and TRBJ1-3; 7 bases are shared with TRBD1. The CDR3 is made up of 13 amino acids. Germline trimming cut 4 bases from V and 8 bases from J; bases unmatched to any gene: 5. The germline V gene has CDR1 ENHRY and CDR2 SYGVKD. In DNA, the CDR3 is TGTGCCATCAGTGTCAGGGGGGAGGACACCATATATTTT. This encodes CAISVRGEDTIYF.

The chain recombines TRBV4-1 with TRBJ2-2; D might be TRBD2 (5 bases). V was clipped by 6 bases and J by 7 bases, with 15 bases between them. The CDR3 is made up of 14 amino acids. CDR1 and CDR2 (germline): MGHRA, YSYEKL. CDR3 residues: CASSLAEGNGELFF. CDR3 in DNA: TGCGCCAGCAGTCTAGCCGAAGGCAACGGGGAGCTGTTTTTT.

The V gene is TRBV6-1, the J gene TRBJ1-5, with TRBD1 identical over 9 bases. Germline V gene lookup returns CDR1 MNHNS and CDR2 SASEGT. The CDR3 runs to 14 residues. V shed 5 bases, J shed 5 bases, and the junction held 4 bases outside the gene matches. CDR3 protein: CASSRTGVYQPQHF. The CDR3 DNA reads as TGTGCCAGCAGTAGGACAGGGGTTTATCAGCCCCAGCATTTT.

This chain connects TRBV14 to TRBJ2-5; 9 bases match TRBD2. V shed 0 bases and J 5 bases; nucleotides not matched to a gene: 10. Per germline, CDR1 SGHDN and CDR2 FVKESK. The CDR3 totals 17 residues. The CDR3 protein is CASSQETAGGLLETQYF. The CDR3 coding sequence is TGTGCCAGCAGCCAAGAGACGGCGGGGGGGCTTTTGGAGACCCAGTACTTC.

The chain couples TRBV11-2 to TRBJ1-1; D unclear. Germline V gene data show CDR1 as SGHAT and CDR2 as FQNNGV. V lost 4 bases and J 8 bases, leaving 14 bases between the germline ends. The CDR3 is 13 residues long. The CDR3 spells CASSSGGLGEAFF. Written as DNA, the CDR3 is TGTGCCAGCAGCTCAGGAGGGCTTGGCGAAGCTTTCTTT.

The CDR3 is CASIEVADFNQPQHF. CDR3 bases: TGTGCCAGTATCGAGGTGGCGGACTTCAATCAGCCCCAGCATTTT. J is TRBJ1-5 and V is TRBV19; the D is unclear. The CDR3 contains 15 residues. In germline, CDR1 is LNHDA, CDR2 SQIVND (reference sequence). The ends were cut back, 7 bases at V and 3 bases at J, with 16 bases in the middle.

For this clone: Germline and junction disagree at one end, which may indicate a read error. V and J are TRBV6-1 and TRBJ2-7, with 10 bases fitting TRBD2. CDR3 length: 15 residues. Per germline, CDR1 MNHNS and CDR2 SASEGT. CDR3 sequence (DNA): TGTGCCAGCAGTGCTCTAGCGGGGGATTCCTACGGGCAGTACTTC. It codes for CASSALAGDSYGQYF.